These 26 T cell receptor beta chains originate from one sample sequenced in a study of technical replicates of blood from several donors. Assay used: immunoSEQ multiplex PCR; TCRdb lists only in-frame clones, some missing. The data show about 85,000 clones, with over 90% seen just once and 0.25% held by the top ten. The sample was T cells isolated from PBMCs. The receptors were sampled from a human donor in good health.

V usage is TRBV9 and J usage is TRBJ1-1; a possible D gene is TRBD1 (6 bases). CDR3 length: 12 amino acids. Germline lookup yields CDR1 SGDLS and CDR2 YYNGEE. Trimming took 10 bases from V and 1 from J, leaving 11 bases between them. This chain's CDR3 is CASSRGNTEAFF. For the CDR3, the DNA is TGTGCCTCGTCCAGGGGGAACACTGAAGCTTTCTTT.

The DNA for the CDR3 is TGTGCCAGCTCACCGTCCGTAGGATCGCCTGGAGCCACCTACGAGCAGTACTTC. It specifies CASSPSVGSPGATYEQYF. V is TRBV18 and J is TRBJ2-7; D is ambiguous. The germline gives CDR1 KGHSH, CDR2 LQKENI. V was pared by 3 bases and J by 2 bases, with 23 bases between. There are 18 residues in the CDR3. Complete variable domain (other parts from reference TRBV18 and TRBJ2-7): NAGVMQNPRHLVRRRGQEARLRCSPMKGHSHVYWYRQLPEEGLKFMVYLQKENIIDESGMPKERFSAEFPKEGPSILRIQQVVRGDSAAYFCASSPSVGSPGATYEQYFGPGTRLTVT.

V is TRBV18 and J is TRBJ2-5, with 9 bases aligning to TRBD1. The CDR3 is 15 residues long. V lost 5 bases and J lost 5; bases outside the gene matches: 9. Germline CDR1 reads KGHSH; CDR2 reads LQKENI. The CDR3 region is CASSSPGQGKETQYF. The CDR3 DNA reads TGTGCCAGCTCATCCCCCGGACAGGGGAAGGAGACCCAGTACTTC.

This rearrangement joins TRBV19 to TRBJ2-2; the match to TRBD1 covers 9 bases. Trimming cost V 3 bases and J 5 bases; bases outside gene matches: 4. The CDR3 contains 15 residues. CDR1 and CDR2 from the germline V gene are LNHDA and SQIVND (reference sequence). The CDR3 sequence: CASSILGTGTGELFF. DNA of the CDR3: TGTGCCAGTAGTATCTTGGGGACAGGGACCGGGGAGCTGTTTTTT. The full variable domain, its missing parts supplied by reference TRBV19 and TRBJ2-2, is DGGITQSPKYLFRKEGQNVTLSCEQNLNHDAMYWYRQDPGQGLRLIYYSQIVNDFQKGDIAEGYSVSREKKESFPLTVTSAQKNPTAFYLCASSILGTGTGELFFGEGSRLTVL.

This clone was seen just once. The rearrangement links TRBV5-1 to TRBJ1-2, with a weak D call TRBD1 (5 bases). CDR1 and CDR2 (germline): SGHRS, YFSETQ. With 1 base removed from V and 5 bases from J, the gap between germline ends came to 18 bases. This CDR3 has 16 amino acids. The CDR3 here is CASSLNGGGTVYGYTF. For the CDR3, the DNA is TGCGCCAGCAGCTTGAACGGGGGGGGGACGGTATATGGCTACACCTTC.

This clone was found a few times. The rearrangement joins TRBV10-1 to TRBJ2-7; 9 bases are a match to TRBD2. Germline lookup yields CDR1 WNHNN and CDR2 SYGVQD (reference sequence). The CDR3 has 14 residues. After removal of 6 bases from V and 1 base from J, the junction contained 4 bases not matched to a gene. Here the CDR3 DNA reads TGCGCCAGCAGCAGCGGGGGGACATCCTACGAGCAGTACTTC. This sequence encodes CASSSGGTSYEQYF.

The chain has TRBV13 and TRBJ2-7; D ambiguous. The V and J ends lost 1 base and 3 bases respectively, with 4 bases between them. The CDR3 loop spans 12 amino acids. Germline loops: CDR1 PRHDT, CDR2 FYEKMQ (reference sequence). CDR3: CASSLELYEQYF. In DNA form, the CDR3 reads TGTGCCAGCAGCTTAGAGCTCTACGAGCAGTACTTC.

The J gene is TRBJ2-5, the V gene TRBV7-9; tentative D call: TRBD2 (5 bases). The germline gives CDR1 SEHNR, CDR2 FQNEAQ (reference sequence). The CDR3 covers 15 residues. Trimming took off 2 bases at V and 3 bases at J, with 13 bases between the two ends. The CDR3 region has the DNA TGTGCCAGCAGCTTAATGCCCGCGCGGGAAGAGACCCAGTACTTC. Its protein product is CASSLMPAREETQYF.

This sequence joins TRBV7-3 and TRBJ1-2, with D uncertain. The CDR3 consists of 14 residues. Per the germline V gene, CDR1 is SGHTA and CDR2 is FQGTGA. Trimming cost V 1 base and J 4 bases, with 10 bases left between them. As DNA, the CDR3 is TGTGCCAGCAGCTTAAATAAGTTGGCCTATGGCTACACCTTC. It translates to CASSLNKLAYGYTF. Using reference TRBV7-3 and TRBJ1-2 for the parts outside the CDR3, the full variable domain is GAGVSQTPSNKVTEKGKYVELRCDPISGHTALYWYRQSLGQGPEFLIYFQGTGAADDSGLPNDRFFAVRPEGSVSTLKIQRTERGDSAVYLCASSLNKLAYGYTFGSGTRLTVV.

This chain connects TRBV13 to TRBJ2-3, with D tentatively TRBD2 (7 bases). The CDR3 has 15 amino acids. Germline CDR1 reads PRHDT; CDR2 reads FYEKMQ (reference sequence). V was pared by 5 bases and J by 1 base, with 13 bases between. CDR3 DNA: TGTGCCAGCAGCCCCCGAGGGGGGGGCACAGATACGCAGTATTTT. As protein: CASSPRGGGTDTQYF.

For the CDR3, the DNA is TGCAGTGCTAGTACAGGGACTGAAGCTTTCTTT. This sequence encodes CSASTGTEAFF. The chain has TRBV20-1 and TRBJ1-1; maybe TRBD1 (6 bases). The CDR3 runs to 11 residues. The germline CDR1 and CDR2 sequences are DFQATT and SNEGSKA (reference sequence). V lost 3 bases, J lost 5 bases, and 7 bases lay in between.

The rearrangement joins TRBV19 to TRBJ1-2, with 7 bases identical to TRBD1. CDR1 LNHDA and CDR2 SQIVND come from the germline V gene (reference sequence). The CDR3 is made up of 14 amino acids. With 4 bases clipped from V and 5 bases from J, the junction kept 7 bases outside the gene matches. CDR3: CASSTPGDSYGYTF. CDR3 DNA sequence: TGTGCCAGTAGTACTCCGGGGGACAGTTATGGCTACACCTTC. The full variable domain, its missing parts supplied by reference TRBV19 and TRBJ1-2, is DGGITQSPKYLFRKEGQNVTLSCEQNLNHDAMYWYRQDPGQGLRLIYYSQIVNDFQKGDIAEGYSVSREKKESFPLTVTSAQKNPTAFYLCASSTPGDSYGYTFGSGTRLTVV.

V gene TRBV19 combines with J gene TRBJ1-2, with D possibly matching TRBD1 (5 bases). CDR1 is LNHDA and CDR2 is SQIVND in the germline V gene (reference sequence). This CDR3 region has 12 residues. Trimming left V 4 bases short and J 13 bases short, with 16 bases between. DNA of the CDR3: TGTGCCAGTAGTAGGGGGGACGGGTCCTCCACCTTC. Its protein is CASSRGDGSSTF.

The chain is built from TRBV6-6 and TRBJ1-1, with D tentatively TRBD1 (5 bases). CDR3 length equals 13 residues. V gave up 8 bases and J gave up 1 base, with 11 bases separating them. CDR1 is MNHNY, CDR2 SVGAGI, per germline (reference sequence). The CDR3 reads CASGGDPNTEAFF. The DNA for the CDR3 is TGTGCCAGCGGGGGGGACCCGAACACTGAAGCTTTCTTT.

The chain uses TRBV28 and TRBJ1-5; no reliable D call. Germline CDR1 MDHEN, CDR2 SYDVKM. The CDR3 totals 16 residues. Between the trimmed V and J ends, which lost 4 bases and 4 bases, there was a span of 17 bases. CDR3 DNA: TGTGCCAGCAGTTCCTTACAGATTTCGATAAATCAGCCCCAGCATTTT. Its protein product is CASSSLQISINQPQHF.

This clone was detected ten times or more. The genes are TRBV7-9 and TRBJ2-3, with TRBD2 as a possible D gene (6 bases). This CDR3 spans 15 amino acids. Germline lookup yields CDR1 SEHNR and CDR2 FQNEAQ (reference sequence). V shed 1 base and J shed 5 bases, with 13 bases lying between them. The CDR3 nucleotides are TGTGCCAGCAGCTTAGGGTTTATGGGAGGAGATACGCAGTATTTT. It yields the protein CASSLGFMGGDTQYF.

The CDR3 reads CASSSQGGTSGSYNEQFF. DNA for the CDR3: TGTGCCAGCAGCTCCCAAGGAGGGACTAGCGGGAGTTACAATGAGCAGTTCTTC. V is TRBV12-1 and J is TRBJ2-1; no check of the table's D call, TRBD2, against the DNA was made. TRBV12-1 is reported as a pseudogene. This CDR3 contains 18 residues.

This sequence joins TRBV2 and TRBJ1-1; weak D call: TRBD1 (6 bases). From germline, CDR1 is SNHLY and CDR2 FYNNEI. This CDR3 comprises 15 residues. Trimming shortened V by 2 bases and J by 5 bases, and 15 bases separated the two germline ends. CDR3 residues: CASSEWAIRGTEAFF. CDR3 coding DNA: TGTGCCAGCAGTGAATGGGCTATTAGGGGGACTGAAGCTTTCTTT.

This sequence joins TRBV6-1 and TRBJ2-3, with D tentatively TRBD2 (7 bases). The V and J ends lost 2 bases and 1 base respectively, with 13 bases between them. The length of the CDR3 is 16 residues. Germline V gene lookup returns CDR1 MNHNS and CDR2 SASEGT. The CDR3 protein is CASSESWGGGTDTQYF. CDR3 coding DNA: TGTGCCAGCAGTGAATCTTGGGGGGGCGGCACAGATACGCAGTATTTT.

The chain recombines TRBV5-1 with TRBJ1-1; D is unclear. CDR3 length: 12 amino acids. Trimming took 0 bases from V and 4 from J, leaving 4 bases between them. Per germline, CDR1 SGHRS and CDR2 YFSETQ. CDR3: CASSLDITEAFF. CDR3 nucleotide sequence: TGCGCCAGCAGCTTGGATATCACTGAAGCTTTCTTT.

V and J are TRBV23-1 and TRBJ1-1, with TRBD1 as a possible D gene (6 bases). TRBV23-1 is an ORF, with its function uncertain. The CDR3 is 14 amino acids. V was cut by 4 bases and J by 3 bases, with 12 bases left in between. For the CDR3, the DNA is TGCGCCAGCAGTCCTACTACAGGGCACACTGAAGCTTTCTTT. It is translated as CASSPTTGHTEAFF.

The V call is TRBV25-1, the J call TRBJ2-5; D unclear. Judging by the DNA end, TRBJ2-7 fits better; the J call may be wrong. The CDR3 sequence is 12 residues long. Germline V gene lookup returns CDR1 MGHDK and CDR2 SYGVNS. In DNA form, the CDR3 reads TGTGCCAGCAGTGAAAGTCATTACGAGCAGTACTTC. This codes for CASSESHYEQYF.

The genes are TRBV19 and TRBJ2-7, with D possibly being TRBD1 (5 bases). Germline CDR1 is LNHDA and CDR2 is SQIVND (reference sequence). V lost 4 bases, J lost 2 bases, and 12 bases lay in between. The CDR3 has 14 residues. CDR3 in DNA: TGTGCCAGTAGTACGCAAATCAGGGCCTACGAGCAGTACTTC. This gives the protein CASSTQIRAYEQYF. Full variable domain (remainder filled in from reference TRBV19 and TRBJ2-7): DGGITQSPKYLFRKEGQNVTLSCEQNLNHDAMYWYRQDPGQGLRLIYYSQIVNDFQKGDIAEGYSVSREKKESFPLTVTSAQKNPTAFYLCASSTQIRAYEQYFGPGTRLTVT.

This chain's CDR3 is CASSPQGYEDTEAFF. The CDR3, as DNA: TGTGCCAGCAGCCCACAGGGTTACGAAGACACTGAAGCTTTCTTT. This chain uses TRBV7-9 with TRBJ1-1; TRBD1 is a possible D gene (6 bases). Germline loops: CDR1 SEHNR, CDR2 FQNEAQ (reference sequence). The CDR3 is made up of 15 amino acids. Trimming left V 5 bases short and J 3 bases short, with 16 bases between.

This rearrangement joins TRBV6-5 to TRBJ2-5; 7 bases match TRBD2. The CDR3 runs 14 residues. Germline values: CDR1 MNHEY, CDR2 SVGAGI. J was trimmed by 4 bases and V by 5 bases; bases with no gene match: 7. CDR3 nucleotides: TGTGCCAGCAGTCGGCGGGGGACGGGAGAGACCCAGTACTTC. Its protein is CASSRRGTGETQYF.

This chain connects TRBV10-2 to TRBJ2-3; D remains unclear. The CDR3 sequence is 14 residues long. Trimming left V 4 bases short and J 6 bases short, with 14 bases between. Germline values: CDR1 WSHSY, CDR2 SAAADI. CDR3 in amino acids: CASSGMVRPDTQYF. CDR3 nucleotides: TGCGCCAGCAGTGGAATGGTGCGGCCGGATACGCAGTATTTT.